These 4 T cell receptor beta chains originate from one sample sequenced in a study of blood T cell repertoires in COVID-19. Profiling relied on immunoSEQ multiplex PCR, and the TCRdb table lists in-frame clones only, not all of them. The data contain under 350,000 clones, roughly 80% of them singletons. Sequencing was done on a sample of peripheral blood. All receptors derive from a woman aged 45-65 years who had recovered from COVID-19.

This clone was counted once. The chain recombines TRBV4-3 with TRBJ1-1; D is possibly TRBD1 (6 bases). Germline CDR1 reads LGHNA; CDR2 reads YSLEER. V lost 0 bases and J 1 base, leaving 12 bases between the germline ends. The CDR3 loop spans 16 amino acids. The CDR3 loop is CASSQDRRTANTEAFF. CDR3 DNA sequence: TGCGCCAGCAGCCAAGATCGAAGGACAGCGAACACTGAAGCTTTCTTT.

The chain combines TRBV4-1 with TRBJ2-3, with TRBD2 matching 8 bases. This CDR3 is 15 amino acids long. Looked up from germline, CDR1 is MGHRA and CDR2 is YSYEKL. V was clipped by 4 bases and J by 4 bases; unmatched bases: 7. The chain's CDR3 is CASSPQGLVADTQYF. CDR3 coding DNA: TGCGCCAGCAGCCCCCAGGGACTAGTTGCAGATACGCAGTATTTT.

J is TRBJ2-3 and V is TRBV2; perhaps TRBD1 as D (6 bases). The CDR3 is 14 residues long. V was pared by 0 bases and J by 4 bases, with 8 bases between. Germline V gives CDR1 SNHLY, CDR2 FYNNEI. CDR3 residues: CASSEAPGADTQYF. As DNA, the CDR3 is TGTGCCAGCAGTGAAGCGCCAGGGGCAGATACGCAGTATTTT.

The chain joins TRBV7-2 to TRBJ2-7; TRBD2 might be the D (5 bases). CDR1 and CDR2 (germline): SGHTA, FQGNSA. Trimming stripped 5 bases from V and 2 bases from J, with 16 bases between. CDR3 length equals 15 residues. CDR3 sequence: CASSPRGSVTYEQYF. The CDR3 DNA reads TGTGCCAGCAGCCCCCGGGGATCAGTCACCTACGAGCAGTACTTC. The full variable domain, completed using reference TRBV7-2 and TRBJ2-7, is GAGVSQSPSNKVTEKGKDVELRCDPISGHTALYWYRQSLGQGLEFLIYFQGNSAPDKSGLPSDRFSAERTGGSVSTLTIQRTQQEDSAVYLCASSPRGSVTYEQYFGPGTRLTVT.